This entry lists 16 T cell receptor beta chains sequenced from one sample in a study of lymphopenia after photon versus proton radiotherapy. Only in-frame clones appear in the TCRdb table, and some are missing; sequencing was by immunoSEQ multiplex PCR. The sample includes some 30,000 clones, 94% of them seen just once. Sequencing was performed on peripheral blood, taken from a patient treated with photon-based radiotherapy. The receptors were sampled from a woman aged 45-59 years with cholangiocarcinoma.

This clone showed up just once. The chain recombines TRBV2 with TRBJ2-1, with D possibly TRBD2 on 6 matching bases. Germline values: CDR1 SNHLY, CDR2 FYNNEI. The CDR3 runs 14 residues. The germline V and J ends were trimmed by 6 bases and 10 bases, with 19 bases remaining between them. The CDR3, as DNA: TGTGCCAGCAGGGAAAGGGACTCGGGCTGGGAGCAGTTCTTC. It yields the protein CASRERDSGWEQFF.

This chain connects TRBV27 to TRBJ2-1, with 14 bases aligning to TRBD2. This CDR3 has 15 amino acids. Germline CDR1 reads MNHEY; CDR2 reads SMNVEV (reference sequence). The trim removed 4 bases at V and 6 bases at J, leaving 2 bases unmatched. As DNA, the CDR3 is TGTGCCAGCAGTTCGGGGACTAGCGGGGGCAATGAGCAGTTCTTC. Amino acids: CASSSGTSGGNEQFF.

The V call is TRBV5-4, the J call TRBJ2-7; D may be TRBD1 (7 bases). CDR1 and CDR2 (germline): SGHNT, YYREEE (reference sequence). The V gene lost 3 bases and the J gene lost 4 bases, with 14 bases spanning the gap. There are 14 residues in the CDR3. CDR3 sequence reads: CASSSGQGGYEQYF. The CDR3 bases are TGTGCCAGCAGCTCCGGGCAGGGGGGATACGAGCAGTACTTC.

This chain links TRBV4-1 with TRBJ1-5, with D possibly being TRBD1 (5 bases). The CDR3 sequence is 17 residues long. Germline loops: CDR1 MGHRA, CDR2 YSYEKL. Trimming removed 1 base at V and 4 bases at J, with 17 bases between. In DNA, the CDR3 is TGCGCCAGCAGCCAAGGACTCACAAGGGGCGGGAATCAGCCCCAGCATTTT. Translating it yields CASSQGLTRGGNQPQHF.

The V gene is TRBV11-2, the J gene TRBJ1-2; tentative D call: TRBD1 (5 bases). The germline CDR1 and CDR2 sequences are SGHAT and FQNNGV. CDR3 length: 15 amino acids. Deletions cut 4 bases from V and 6 bases from J, with 18 bases between. CDR3 loop: CASSSLEGPRNGYTF. The CDR3 DNA is TGTGCCAGCAGCTCCCTTGAGGGGCCCAGGAATGGCTACACCTTC.

The chain is built from TRBV7-9 and TRBJ2-1, with TRBD1 identical over 7 bases. Trimming took 4 bases from V and 6 from J; bases not matched to a gene: 9. The CDR3 has 15 amino acids. Germline V gives CDR1 SEHNR, CDR2 FQNEAQ (reference sequence). The CDR3 region has the DNA TGTGCCAGCAGCTCGTCCGGGACAGTTTCCAATGAGCAGTTCTTC. This sequence encodes CASSSSGTVSNEQFF. The variable domain in full, completed from reference TRBV7-9 and TRBJ2-1, reads DTGVSQNPRHKITKRGQNVTFRCDPISEHNRLYWYRQTLGQGPEFLTYFQNEAQLEKSRLLSDRFSAERPKGSFSTLEIQRTEQGDSAMYLCASSSSGTVSNEQFFGPGTRLTVL.

The rearrangement joins TRBV7-2 to TRBJ2-2; TRBD1 agrees at 9 bases. The CDR3 length is 16 residues. Germline V gene data show CDR1 as SGHTA and CDR2 as FQGNSA. V lost 3 bases, J lost 5 bases, and 7 bases stayed unmatched. The CDR3 sequence: CASSFTGGASTGELFF. CDR3 coding DNA: TGTGCCAGCAGCTTTACAGGGGGCGCGTCGACCGGGGAGCTGTTTTTT. The whole variable domain, remainder taken from reference TRBV7-2 and TRBJ2-2, is GAGVSQSPSNKVTEKGKDVELRCDPISGHTALYWYRQSLGQGLEFLIYFQGNSAPDKSGLPSDRFSAERTGGSVSTLTIQRTQQEDSAVYLCASSFTGGASTGELFFGEGSRLTVL.

The rearrangement links TRBV5-1 to TRBJ2-2; the D gene is possibly TRBD1 (5 bases). The CDR3 sequence is 14 residues long. Trimming pared 4 bases from V and 1 base from J, leaving 8 bases between. CDR1 is SGHRS and CDR2 is YFSETQ in the germline V gene. The CDR3 loop reads CASSIGQNTGELFF. The CDR3, as DNA: TGCGCCAGCAGCATAGGACAGAACACCGGGGAGCTGTTTTTT.

CDR3 in amino acids: CAWSVASKSPLHF. CDR3 coding DNA: TGTGCCTGGAGTGTGGCAAGCAAATCACCCCTCCACTTT. The chain has TRBV30 and TRBJ1-6; D is unresolved. CDR3 size: 13 residues. CDR1 is GTSNPN, CDR2 SVGIG, per germline (reference sequence). Trimming cost V 0 bases and J 10 bases, with 10 bases left between them.

This sequence joins TRBV2 and TRBJ1-3; 8 nucleotides line up with TRBD1. After removal of 5 bases from V and 0 bases from J, the junction contained 6 bases not matched to a gene. Germline V gives CDR1 SNHLY, CDR2 FYNNEI. The CDR3 is 16 amino acids. CDR3 region: CASSLHGTGSGNTIYF. DNA of the CDR3: TGTGCCAGCAGTCTTCACGGGACAGGCTCTGGAAACACCATATATTTT.

The chain couples TRBV6-5 to TRBJ1-2; D not certain. The V end lost 5 bases, the J end lost 4 bases, and 8 bases lay between the germline ends. CDR3 length: 12 amino acids. CDR1 and CDR2 (germline): MNHEY, SVGAGI. DNA for the CDR3: TGTGCCAGCAGTCAAGGATTCTATGGCTACACCTTC. This codes for CASSQGFYGYTF.

The J gene is TRBJ1-2, the V gene TRBV23-1; tentatively, D is TRBD1 (5 bases). TRBV23-1 is treated as an ORF (open reading frame) with a function not yet certain. The length of the CDR3 is 14 residues. The V end was cut by 6 bases, the J end by 6 bases, with 17 bases between. The CDR3 DNA follows: TGCGCCAGCAGCCCCCAGTGGGGCGAGGATGGCTACACCTTC. Translated: CASSPQWGEDGYTF.

This chain joins TRBV6-1 and TRBJ1-2; D possibly corresponds to TRBD1 (5 bases). The germline gives CDR1 MNHNS, CDR2 SASEGT. This CDR3 has 14 amino acids. The V end was cut by 7 bases, the J end by 7 bases, with 19 bases between. CDR3: CASNNAGRGGGYTF. The CDR3 nucleotides read TGTGCCAGCAACAATGCAGGACGGGGGGGTGGCTACACCTTC.

The gene calls are TRBV7-8 and TRBJ1-2; 10 bases map to TRBD1. V was pared by 5 bases and J by 3 bases, with 9 bases of the junction left unmatched. In germline, CDR1 is SGHVS, CDR2 FQNEAQ. The CDR3 has 16 amino acids. CDR3 residues: CASSRGTGVLDYGYTF. CDR3 nucleotide sequence: TGTGCCAGCAGCAGGGGGACAGGGGTTTTGGACTATGGCTACACCTTC.

CDR3 in DNA: TGTGCCAGCAGTTTATGGTCGGGGGGCGAGAATTCACCCCTCCACTTT. It yields the protein CASSLWSGGENSPLHF. The chain employs TRBV27 and TRBJ1-6; D might be TRBD1 (6 bases). Germline V lookup: CDR1 MNHEY, CDR2 SMNVEV (reference sequence). V was shortened by 1 base and J by 7 bases, with 14 bases between the two germline ends. The CDR3 has 16 amino acids.

The genes are TRBV4-3 and TRBJ1-2; possibly TRBD1 for D (5 bases). The germline V gene encodes CDR1 LGHNA and CDR2 YSLEER. V was shortened by 0 bases and J by 2 bases, with 10 bases between the two germline ends. The CDR3 has 15 residues. The chain's CDR3 is CASSQDFQGNYGYTF. The CDR3 DNA follows: TGCGCCAGCAGCCAAGATTTCCAGGGCAACTATGGCTACACCTTC.